The next 8 T cell receptor beta chains were all read from a single sample in a study of shared clonotypes between healthy human individuals. Measured with immunoSEQ multiplex PCR; TCRdb has only the in-frame clones, and not every one. The table records 2,500,000 or so clones, approximately 93% of them present only once. Sequenced sample: naive CD4+ T cells from PBMCs. The subset denotes: CD45RA+ positively selected. These receptors were obtained from a man aged 18-30 years in good health. Some clones in this sample may be carry-over from other donors' samples.

The rearrangement uses TRBV19 and TRBJ2-1; 8 positions match TRBD1. CDR3 length: 16 residues. Germline values: CDR1 LNHDA, CDR2 SQIVND (reference sequence). The V segment lost 2 bases and the J segment 0 bases; nucleotides outside the gene matches: 3. Here the CDR3 DNA reads TGTGCCAGTAGTATACGGACAGGGTTCTCCTACAATGAGCAGTTCTTC. Protein product: CASSIRTGFSYNEQFF.

This rearrangement joins TRBV7-2 to TRBJ2-5, with D tentatively TRBD2 (5 bases). The V gene lost 1 base and the J gene lost 4 bases, with 13 bases spanning the gap. The CDR3 loop spans 15 amino acids. Germline CDR1 SGHTA, CDR2 FQGNSA. CDR3 in amino acids: CASSLVGVDGETQYF. The CDR3 region has the DNA TGTGCCAGCAGCTTAGTGGGAGTTGACGGAGAGACCCAGTACTTC.

The chain employs TRBV30 and TRBJ1-2, with D possibly being TRBD1 (5 bases). Germline V gene data show CDR1 as GTSNPN and CDR2 as SVGIG (reference sequence). V was pared by 3 bases and J by 4 bases, with 18 bases between. The CDR3 sequence is 15 residues long. CDR3 nucleotide sequence: TGTGCCTGGAGCTTACGGCGAGACAGCGGCTATGGCTACACCTTC. Its translation is CAWSLRRDSGYGYTF.

About this clone: In the same sample, other DNA sequences code for this CDR3. The V gene is TRBV2, the J gene TRBJ2-3, with D unresolved. V lost 2 bases, J lost 0 bases, and 9 bases lay in between. Germline V gene data show CDR1 as SNHLY and CDR2 as FYNNEI. This CDR3 is built from 15 residues. CDR3 sequence reads: CASSESSGSTDTQYF. Written as DNA, the CDR3 is TGTGCCAGCAGTGAATCGTCGGGCAGCACAGATACGCAGTATTTT.

The CDR3 DNA sequence: TGTGCCAGCAGCTCCTCCGGGACCAGCTCTTTTGTCCTGACTTTC. The encoded protein is CASSSSGTSSFVLTF. The chain couples TRBV7-9 to TRBJ2-6, with D perhaps assigned TRBD1 or TRBD2 (5 bases each). Germline loops: CDR1 SEHNR, CDR2 FQNEAQ (reference sequence). The CDR3 loop spans 15 amino acids. Trimming took 4 bases from V and 13 from J, leaving 20 bases between them.

DNA of the CDR3: TGCGCCAGCAGCTCGGGACTAGTTACTGACGAGCAGTACTTC. This translates into CASSSGLVTDEQYF. The chain links TRBV5-1 to TRBJ2-7; TRBD2 aligns across 8 bases. Germline V gene lookup returns CDR1 SGHRS and CDR2 YFSETQ. The CDR3 contains 14 residues. V shed 3 bases, J shed 5 bases, and the junction held 7 bases outside the gene matches.

V usage is TRBV2 and J usage is TRBJ1-3; tentatively, D is TRBD1 (5 bases). V was trimmed by 6 bases and J by 4 bases, leaving 10 bases between them. Germline V gene sequence: CDR1 SNHLY, CDR2 FYNNEI. The CDR3 runs to 13 residues. The CDR3 here is CASRGTTGNTIYF. In nucleotides, the CDR3 is TGTGCCAGCAGAGGGACGACAGGAAACACCATATATTTT.

The chain is built from TRBV6-5 and TRBJ2-1, with 8 positions matching TRBD1. V was clipped by 7 bases and J by 9 bases; unmatched bases: 14. CDR1 and CDR2 from the germline V gene are MNHEY and SVGAGI. The CDR3 contains 15 residues. The CDR3 DNA reads TGTGCCAGCAATTTACTCGGGACAGGACTCGGTGAGCAGTTCTTC. It encodes CASNLLGTGLGEQFF.